This paragraph covers one T cell receptor beta chain sequence. The sample comes from a study of OX40 agonist ivuxolimab in advanced cancers. Study overall: All patients had ivuxolimab intravenously every 2 weeks at 0.01 to 10 mg/kg.

Germline V gene lookup returns CDR1 KGHSH and CDR2 LQKENI. V lost 4 bases, J lost 1 base, and 13 bases lay in between. CDR3 length: 15 amino acids. The repertoire was sequenced with immunoSEQ multiplex PCR; TCRdb's copy has only in-frame clones and lacks some. The sample lists 55,000 to 70,000 clones; over 80% were seen once. This chain connects TRBV18 to TRBJ2-5; D is possibly TRBD1 (5 bases). This clonotype was obtained from an adult with an advanced solid tumor such as melanoma, head and neck, liver or kidney cancer. Sequencing used CD4+ or CD8+ T cells sorted from blood, obtained in a trial of the OX40 agonist ivuxolimab. The CDR3 here is CASSLFRAGQETQYF. DNA for the CDR3: TGTGCCAGCTCACTATTCAGGGCCGGCCAAGAGACCCAGTACTTC.